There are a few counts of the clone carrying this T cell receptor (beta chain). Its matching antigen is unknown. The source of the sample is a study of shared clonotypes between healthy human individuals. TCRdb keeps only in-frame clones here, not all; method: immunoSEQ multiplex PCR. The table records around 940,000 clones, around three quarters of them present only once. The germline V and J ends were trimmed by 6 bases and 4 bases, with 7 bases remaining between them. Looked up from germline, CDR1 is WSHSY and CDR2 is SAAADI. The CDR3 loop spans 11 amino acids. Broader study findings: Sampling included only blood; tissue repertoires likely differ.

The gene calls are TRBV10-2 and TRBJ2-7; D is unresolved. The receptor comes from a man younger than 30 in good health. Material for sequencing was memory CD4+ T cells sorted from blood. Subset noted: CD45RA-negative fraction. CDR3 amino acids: CASSEQYEQYF. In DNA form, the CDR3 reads TGCGCCAGCAGCGAACAATACGAGCAGTACTTC.